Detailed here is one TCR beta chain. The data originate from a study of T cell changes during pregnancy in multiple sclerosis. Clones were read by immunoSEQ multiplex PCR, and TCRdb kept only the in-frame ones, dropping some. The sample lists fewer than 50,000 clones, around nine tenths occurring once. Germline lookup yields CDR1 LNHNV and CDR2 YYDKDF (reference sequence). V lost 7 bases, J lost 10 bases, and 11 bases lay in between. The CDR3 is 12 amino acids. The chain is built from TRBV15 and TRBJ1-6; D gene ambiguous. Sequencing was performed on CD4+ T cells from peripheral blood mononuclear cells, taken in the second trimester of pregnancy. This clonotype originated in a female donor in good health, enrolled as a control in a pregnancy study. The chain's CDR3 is CATNTPSSPLHF. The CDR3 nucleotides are TGTGCCACCAACACCCCATCGTCACCCCTCCACTTT.